One T cell receptor beta chain is described in this entry. The sample originates from a study of shared clonotypes between healthy human individuals. The CDR3 extends over 14 amino acids. Per germline, CDR1 SGHAT and CDR2 FQNNGV. Deletions cut 3 bases from V and 7 bases from J, with 12 bases between. Clones were sequenced by immunoSEQ multiplex PCR, and TCRdb holds only the in-frame ones, with some missing. The data contain some 2 million clones, about 95% of them seen just once; the ten biggest clones take up under 1.5%. CD45RO-negative CD8 cells positively selected for CCR7 made up the naive population, which excluded terminally differentiated effector memory CD45RA+ cells.

Material for sequencing was naive CD8+ T cells sorted from blood. This TCR was sampled from a man between 18 and 35 years old in good health. The chain combines TRBV11-2 with TRBJ2-2; D remains unclear. CDR3 in amino acids: CASSFPGSVGELFF. The CDR3 DNA sequence: TGTGCCAGCAGCTTCCCAGGCAGCGTCGGGGAGCTGTTTTTT.